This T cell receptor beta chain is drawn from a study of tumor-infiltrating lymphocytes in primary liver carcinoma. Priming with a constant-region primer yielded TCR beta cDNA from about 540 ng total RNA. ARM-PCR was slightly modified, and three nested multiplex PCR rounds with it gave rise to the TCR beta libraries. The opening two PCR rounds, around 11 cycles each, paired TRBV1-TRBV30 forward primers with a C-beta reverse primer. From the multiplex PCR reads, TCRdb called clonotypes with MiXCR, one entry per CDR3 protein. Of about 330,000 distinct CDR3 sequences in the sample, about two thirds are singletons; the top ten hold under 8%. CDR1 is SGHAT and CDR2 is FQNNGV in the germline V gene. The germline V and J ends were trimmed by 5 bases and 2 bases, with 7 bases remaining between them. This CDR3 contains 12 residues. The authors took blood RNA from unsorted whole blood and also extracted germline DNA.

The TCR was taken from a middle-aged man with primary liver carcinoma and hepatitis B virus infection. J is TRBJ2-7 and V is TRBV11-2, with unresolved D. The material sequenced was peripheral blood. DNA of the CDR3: TGTGCCAGCAGCCGAAAGACCTACGAGCAGTACGTC. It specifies CASSRKTYEQYV.